The 16 T cell receptor beta chains listed next were all sequenced from one sample in a study of CD8 T cells in Susac syndrome. Random hexamers primed reverse transcription of 0.5 to 1 ug RNA. MiXCR was run by TCRdb on the immunoSEQ multiplex PCR reads, yielding one entry per CDR3 protein. The sample consists of roughly 200,000 distinct CDR3 sequences, more than 85% of them appearing once. The specimen sequenced was CD4+ T cells from PBMCs. Source of these receptors: a human donor with multiple sclerosis.

This chain uses TRBV29-1 with TRBJ1-4; D might be TRBD1 (6 bases). The CDR3 is made up of 14 amino acids. Germline-derived CDR1 and CDR2 are SQVTM and ANQGSEA. Trimming took 6 bases from V and 6 from J, leaving 17 bases between them. The chain's CDR3 is CSVNGGQGDEKLFF. The CDR3 DNA reads as TGCAGCGTGAACGGGGGCCAGGGAGATGAAAAACTGTTTTTT. The full variable domain, with the rest looked up from reference TRBV29-1 and TRBJ1-4, is SAVISQKPSRDICQRGTSLTIQCQVDSQVTMMFWYRQQPGQSLTLIATANQGSEATYESGFVIDKFPISRPNLTFSTLTVSNMSPEDSSIYLCSVNGGQGDEKLFFGSGTQLSVL.

The chain is built from TRBV29-1 and TRBJ2-7; possible D gene TRBD2, 6 bases. The CDR3 has 14 residues. CDR1 and CDR2 (germline): SQVTM, ANQGSEA. Trimming left V 6 bases short and J 1 base short, with 16 bases between. The CDR3 DNA reads TGCAGCGTCCGGTCAGGCGGAGGGTCCTACGAGCAGTACTTC. Protein product: CSVRSGGGSYEQYF.

The V call is TRBV15, the J call TRBJ2-4, with D hard to call. Trimming left V 0 bases short and J 15 bases short, with 12 bases between. Germline-derived CDR1 and CDR2 are LNHNV and YYDKDF (reference sequence). The CDR3 is 12 residues long. CDR3 in DNA: TGTGCCACCAGCAGAGATCGAGAGAGAGGGTACTTC. This translates into CATSRDRERGYF. Based on the CDR3 plus reference TRBV15 and TRBJ2-4, the full variable domain is DAMVIQNPRYQVTQFGKPVTLSCSQTLNHNVMYWYQQKSSQAPKLLFHYYDKDFNNEADTPDNFQSRRPNTSFCFLDIRSPGLGDTAMYLCATSRDRERGYFGAGTRLSVL.

CDR3 protein: CASSQDGTGYGGYGYTF. The DNA for the CDR3 is TGTGCCAGCAGCCAAGATGGGACAGGGTACGGGGGCTATGGCTACACCTTC. The J gene is TRBJ1-2, the V gene TRBV4-2, with 9 bases identical to TRBD1. The CDR3 length is 17 residues. The germline gives CDR1 LGHNA, CDR2 YNFKEQ. The V gene end was trimmed by 0 bases and the J gene end by 4 bases; junction bases not matched to a gene: 9.

The CDR3 DNA follows: TGTGCCTGGACGTCCGACAGTTACAATGAGCAGTTCTTC. Translating gives CAWTSDSYNEQFF. The rearrangement uses TRBV30 and TRBJ2-1, with D possibly being TRBD1 (5 bases). The ends were cut back, 4 bases at V and 4 bases at J, with 11 bases in the middle. The CDR3 covers 13 residues. Germline values: CDR1 GTSNPN, CDR2 SVGIG (reference sequence).

This clonotype was recorded only once. The chain employs TRBV30 and TRBJ1-5, with 7 bases lining up with TRBD1. Losses at the gene ends were 3 bases for V and 7 bases for J; bases not matched to a gene: 6. CDR1 GTSNPN and CDR2 SVGIG come from the germline V gene (reference sequence). The CDR3 is 13 amino acids. The CDR3 here is CAWRGTALQPQHF. CDR3 bases: TGTGCCTGGAGAGGGACAGCGTTACAGCCCCAGCATTTT.

V and J are TRBV20-1 and TRBJ2-3, with TRBD1 identical over 9 bases. The CDR3 spans 15 residues. Germline V gene lookup returns CDR1 DFQATT and CDR2 SNEGSKA (reference sequence). V lost 6 bases, J lost 7 bases, and 14 bases stayed unmatched. Here the CDR3 DNA reads TGCAGTGCGCCTTGGACAGGGGCGGGGACTTATACGCAGTATTTT. Amino acids: CSAPWTGAGTYTQYF.

The chain combines TRBV20-1 with TRBJ2-3; 9 nucleotides agree with TRBD2. The CDR3 totals 14 residues. V lost 0 bases and J lost 8; bases outside the gene matches: 6. The germline CDR1 and CDR2 sequences are DFQATT and SNEGSKA (reference sequence). Written as DNA, the CDR3 is TGCAGTGCTAGAGACCCGACTAGCGGAATTACGCAGTATTTT. As protein: CSARDPTSGITQYF.

V is TRBV6-1 and J is TRBJ2-7, with 9 bases lining up with TRBD1. This CDR3 region has 13 residues. J lost 5 bases, V lost 7 bases, and 6 bases had no gene match. The V gene's germline CDR1 is MNHNS and CDR2 SASEGT. Here the CDR3 reads CASTTGQGNEQYF. DNA for the CDR3: TGTGCCAGCACCACGGGACAGGGTAACGAGCAGTACTTC.

V is TRBV20-1 and J is TRBJ2-1; tentatively, D is TRBD1 (5 bases). CDR3 length: 12 amino acids. Germline V gene data show CDR1 as DFQATT and CDR2 as SNEGSKA (reference sequence). V was pared by 5 bases and J by 11 bases, with 16 bases between. The CDR3 DNA follows: TGCAGTGCTTCCTATAGGAGACAGCAGCAGTTCTTC. Translation gives CSASYRRQQQFF.

CDR3 bases: TGTGCCAGCAGCGAGCGGGGGAACATCGATGAGCAGTTCTTC. This sequence encodes CASSERGNIDEQFF. The chain links TRBV7-9 to TRBJ2-1; 8 nucleotides align to TRBD2. The CDR3 runs to 14 residues. The ends lost 5 bases at V and 8 bases at J; junction bases unmatched: 8. The germline V gene encodes CDR1 SEHNR and CDR2 FQNEAQ (reference sequence).

V usage is TRBV30 and J usage is TRBJ1-4; D ambiguous. In germline, CDR1 is GTSNPN, CDR2 SVGIG (reference sequence). V lost 6 bases, J lost 7 bases, and 12 bases lay in between. The CDR3 length is 12 residues. CDR3 sequence (DNA): TGTGCCTGCCGAATGGACGCTGAAAAACTGTTTTTT. This sequence encodes CACRMDAEKLFF.

The V gene is TRBV18, the J gene TRBJ2-3, with a weak D call TRBD1 (5 bases). V shed 2 bases and J shed 3 bases, with 12 bases lying between them. CDR3 length equals 15 residues. From germline, CDR1 is KGHSH and CDR2 LQKENI. The CDR3 here is CASSPGAGRTDTQYF. DNA of the CDR3: TGTGCCAGCTCACCAGGAGCAGGGCGGACAGATACGCAGTATTTT. The full variable domain, completed using reference TRBV18 and TRBJ2-3, is NAGVMQNPRHLVRRRGQEARLRCSPMKGHSHVYWYRQLPEEGLKFMVYLQKENIIDESGMPKERFSAEFPKEGPSILRIQQVVRGDSAAYFCASSPGAGRTDTQYFGPGTRLTVL.

This chain joins TRBV7-8 and TRBJ2-7; possibly TRBD2 for D (5 bases). The CDR3 has 13 residues. Trimming stripped 1 base from V and 3 bases from J, with 7 bases between. CDR1 is SGHVS, CDR2 FQNEAQ, per germline. The CDR3 loop is CASSLGEFYEQYV. The CDR3 DNA reads as TGTGCCAGCAGCTTAGGGGAGTTCTACGAGCAGTACGTC.

The chain employs TRBV25-1 and TRBJ1-4, with a tentative D call TRBD1 (6 bases). V was cut by 2 bases and J by 11 bases, with 12 bases left in between. Germline lookup yields CDR1 MGHDK and CDR2 SYGVNS. This CDR3 is 13 amino acids long. The CDR3 nucleotides are TGTGCCAGCAGTGAACCTGGTAGGGGGAAACTGTTTTTT. Its translation: CASSEPGRGKLFF.

V usage is TRBV19 and J usage is TRBJ1-2, with D possibly being TRBD1 (6 bases). CDR3 length: 14 residues. The ends were cut back, 3 bases at V and 3 bases at J, with 11 bases in the middle. The germline CDR1 and CDR2 sequences are LNHDA and SQIVND (reference sequence). The CDR3 reads CASSIGGVDYGYTF. CDR3 sequence (DNA): TGTGCCAGTAGTATCGGGGGCGTCGACTATGGCTACACCTTC.